This TCR beta chain was retrieved from a study of control samples from healthy donors and cancer patients. The CDR3 is made up of 15 amino acids. Per the germline V gene, CDR1 is SGHTA and CDR2 is FQGNSA. Between the trimmed V and J ends, which lost 3 bases and 4 bases, there was a span of 16 bases. The protocol was immunoSEQ multiplex PCR, while the TCRdb copy is restricted to in-frame clones and leaves out a portion. The sample includes 90,000 or so clones, about 87% of them seen just once. The J gene is TRBJ2-7, the V gene TRBV7-2; no clear D gene. This sequence was found in a woman aged 70 to 79 in good health. The sequencing input was blood. As DNA, the CDR3 is TGTGCCAGCAGCTTGTCGTCCGCTCATGGTTACGAGCAGTACTTC. Amino acid sequence: CASSLSSAHGYEQYF.